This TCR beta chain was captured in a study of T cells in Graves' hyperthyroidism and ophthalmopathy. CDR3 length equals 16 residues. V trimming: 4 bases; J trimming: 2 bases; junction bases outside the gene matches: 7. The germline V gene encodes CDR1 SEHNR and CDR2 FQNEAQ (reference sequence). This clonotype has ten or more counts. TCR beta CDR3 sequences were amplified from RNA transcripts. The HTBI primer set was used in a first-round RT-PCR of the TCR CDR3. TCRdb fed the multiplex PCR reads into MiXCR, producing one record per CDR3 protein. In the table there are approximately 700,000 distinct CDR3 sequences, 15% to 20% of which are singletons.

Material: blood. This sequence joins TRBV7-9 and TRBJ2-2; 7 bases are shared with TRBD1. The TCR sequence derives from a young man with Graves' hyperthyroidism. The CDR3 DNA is TGTGCCAGCAGCTCGCCAAGGGGGCCAAACACCGGGGAGCTGTTTTTT. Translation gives CASSSPRGPNTGELFF.